This T cell receptor beta chain was sequenced during a study of early T cells in non-severe SARS-CoV-2 infection. Whole-study results and caveats: The matching step, a VDJdb search, favored anti-spike CD8 responses and missed private and CD4 specificities.

Using its own MiXCR run on the 5' RACE reads, TCRdb lists one record per CDR3 protein. Altogether some 78,000 distinct CDR3 sequences are present, under 15% being singletons, with the ten largest covering 6%. The sample holds a few counts of this clonotype. Its antigen is unknown. Germline assignment: CDR1 SNHLY and CDR2 FYNNEI. The CDR3 runs 14 residues. Trimming shortened V by 7 bases and J by 0 bases, and 10 bases separated the two germline ends. The rearrangement uses TRBV2 and TRBJ1-3; TRBD1 might be the D (6 bases). The sequence was obtained from an adult who was a healthcare worker with PCR-confirmed SARS-CoV-2 infection or an uninfected control (not recorded which). Source material: whole blood. The CDR3 DNA sequence: TGTGCCAGCATGCGGACAGACTCTGGAAACACCATATATTTT. Its translation: CASMRTDSGNTIYF.